This TCR beta chain was sequenced in a study of shared clonotypes between healthy human individuals. Assay used: immunoSEQ multiplex PCR; TCRdb lists only in-frame clones, some missing. This repertoire shows roughly 2.6 million clones, around 94% found once; its top ten account for around 0.15%. A word on this clone: Other DNA sequences in this sample translate to the same CDR3.

V lost 2 bases, J lost 5 bases, and 7 bases lay in between. The CDR3 spans 13 residues. Germline V lookup: CDR1 KGHSH, CDR2 LQKENI. This receptor was obtained from a man aged 18 to 29 in good health. The chain couples TRBV18 to TRBJ2-1; weak D call: TRBD1 (5 bases). Sequenced: naive CD4+ T cells sorted from blood. Subset: CD45RA+ positively selected. Written as DNA, the CDR3 is TGTGCCAGCTCACCATTCAGGGACAATGAGCAGTTCTTC. This codes for CASSPFRDNEQFF.